The T cell receptor (beta chain) under discussion was sequenced for a study of cytomegalovirus exposure and HLA in healthy donors. Study-wide results and caveats: It has been reported that TCR beta sequences accurately predicted the HLA-A and HLA-B alleles of most subjects.

It was with 60 Vbeta and 13 Jbeta primers that the PCR ran. TCRdb's copy holds only in-frame clones and misses some; the assay was immunoSEQ multiplex PCR. In the table there are roughly 150,000 clones, over 60% of which are singletons. This clone was counted only a few times. Its antigen remains unidentified. CDR1 SGHNT and CDR2 YYREEE come from the germline V gene (reference sequence). V gave up 5 bases and J gave up 2 bases, with 20 bases separating them. This CDR3 comprises 16 residues. The receptor was derived from a man between 40 and 49 years old in good health and CMV-seronegative. Sequenced material: PBMCs. The V and J genes are TRBV5-4 and TRBJ2-7, with D possibly being TRBD2 (6 bases). CDR3 sequence reads: CASSSNPEGDAYEQYF. The CDR3 coding sequence is TGTGCCAGCAGTTCAAACCCGGAGGGAGACGCCTACGAGCAGTACTTC.